These T cell receptor beta chains were read from a single sample in a study of T cell repertoires in cytomegalovirus infection. TCRdb analysed the reads with MiXCR anew, one entry per CDR3 protein. The sample lists nearly 650,000 distinct CDR3 sequences, 20% to 30% occurring once. The sample consisted of CD8+ T cells from PBMCs. The receptor source for this set is a human donor in good health (CMV status not recorded). Some clones in this sample may be carry-over from other donors' samples. Both conserved end residues are trimmed from each CDR3. Clone size, where shown, is once, few, many, or a class for clones that have expanded.

V	size	J	CDR3
TRBV9	few	TRBJ2-1	ASSFPRGSEDSGGDNEQF
TRBV9	.	TRBJ2-1	ASTEGGGVNEQF
TRBV7-2	many	TRBJ2-2	ASSKNTGELF
TRBV20-1	.	TRBJ2-5	SARERGAGRQETQY
TRBV29-1	few	TRBJ1-2	SVDVWDRVYGYT
TRBV12-5	few	TRBJ2-7	ASGFTVQGPSSYEQY
TRBV10-1	.	TRBJ2-7	ASMGADEQY
TRBV5-6	few	TRBJ2-2	ASSLETGPNTGELF
TRBV4-1	.	TRBJ2-1	ASSQDEEVLDEQF
TRBV11-3	many	TRBJ1-1	ASSLDGGMNTEAF
TRBV6-5	few	TRBJ2-2	ASSYSRRGTGELF
TRBV6-4	few	TRBJ2-7	ASSEEKSTAYEQY
TRBV6-4	few	TRBJ1-2	ASSDSMGPDGYT
TRBV5-5	.	TRBJ1-4	ASSSEQGWSATNEKLF
TRBV6-2/TRBV6-3	many	TRBJ2-4	ASSYGGVGNIQY
TRBV7-6	many	TRBJ1-6	ASSPRHGAGNSPLH
TRBV7-4	once	TRBJ2-1	ASSQSPGQGRNEQF
TRBV7-9	.	TRBJ2-5	ASSPYGRMETQY
TRBV5-6	.	TRBJ2-5	ASSLGTGSSVKGTQY
TRBV19	many	TRBJ2-3	ASRPLSGDSTDTQY
TRBV7-9	.	TRBJ1-1	ASGGLMNTEAF
TRBV7-4	.	TRBJ2-1	ASTRVSSGYNEQF
TRBV7-2	many	TRBJ2-1	ASSLVRQYNEQF
TRBV28	few	TRBJ2-1	ASRGLFDEQF
TRBV7-9	.	TRBJ1-1	ASTETPNTEAF
TRBV20-1	.	TRBJ2-2	SARDRTGGLTGELF
TRBV14	.	TRBJ2-2	ASSRLENTGELF
TRBV29-1	few	TRBJ2-2	SVGEGMTGELF
TRBV29-1	few	TRBJ2-1	SVRTSGAYQVSYNEQF